These T cell receptor beta chains were read from a single sample in a study of blood T cells in healthy people across ages. A single record per CDR3 protein comes from TCRdb applying MiXCR to the 5' RACE reads. In the table there are around 850,000 distinct CDR3 sequences, approximately 35% of which are singletons. Sequenced material: blood. These receptors were taken from a man between 18 and 35 years old in good health. CDR3s include the opening cysteine and the closing phenylalanine or tryptophan. The order of the fields is D gene, V gene, J gene, clone size, CDR3 protein, CDR3 DNA. D genes are given only for firm matches. Clone size is shown for a subset of rows, as once, few, many or a class of expanded clone.

NA	TRBV19	TRBJ1-2	NA	CASSIQDYGYTF	TGTGCCAGTAGTATTCAGGACTATGGCTACACCTTC
NA	TRBV5-1	TRBJ1-1	NA	CASRQRGGIPLENTEAFF	TGCGCCAGCAGACAACGAGGGGGGATCCCATTGGAGAACACTGAAGCTTTCTTT
NA	TRBV7-9	TRBJ1-4	few	CASSLPTTNEKLFF	TGTGCCAGCAGCTTACCTACAACTAATGAAAAACTGTTTTTT
NA	TRBV19	TRBJ2-1	NA	CASSPGRGQSYNEQFF	TGTGCCAGTAGCCCAGGGAGGGGGCAGTCCTACAATGAGCAGTTCTTC
NA	TRBV4-1	TRBJ1-3	NA	CASSQARGSGNTTYF	TGCGCCAGCAGCCAAGCTCGGGGCTCTGGAAACACCACATATTTT
TRBD2	TRBV20-1	TRBJ2-3	many	CSARTSGGGSDTQYF	TGCAGTGCTAGGACTAGCGGGGGGGGTTCAGATACGCAGTATTTT
NA	TRBV5-1	TRBJ2-3	NA	CASSVQGSFVSDTQYF	TGCGCCAGCAGCGTGCAGGGTTCTTTTGTCTCAGATACGCAGTATTTT
NA	TRBV5-1	TRBJ2-5	many	CASSLDLGQQETQYF	TGCGCCAGCAGCTTGGATCTCGGACAGCAAGAGACCCAGTACTTC
NA	TRBV10-3	TRBJ2-3	once	CAIQGSTETQYF	TGTGCCATCCAGGGAAGCACAGAGACGCAGTATTTT
NA	TRBV20-1	TRBJ1-5	NA	CSARDPGASNQPQHF	TGCAGTGCTAGAGATCCGGGGGCAAGCAATCAGCCCCAGCATTTT
NA	TRBV4-2	TRBJ2-1	many	CASSRNNEQFF	TGTGCCAGCAGCCGGAACAATGAGCAGTTCTTC
NA	TRBV24-1	TRBJ2-3	NA	CATSESQGRDTQYF	TGTGCCACCAGTGAATCCCAGGGGCGGGATACGCAGTATTTT
TRBD1	TRBV12-3/TRBV12-4	TRBJ2-3	NA	CASSPVGQGADTQYF	TGTGCCAGCAGTCCTGTCGGACAGGGAGCAGATACGCAGTATTTT
NA	TRBV4-3	TRBJ2-3	few	CASSDLGGGRTDTQYF	TGCGCCAGCAGTGACTTGGGGGGGGGCCGGACAGATACGCAGTATTTT
TRBD2	TRBV24-1	TRBJ2-1	NA	CATSGHSGIAGGNPPGEQFF	TGTGCCACCAGTGGGCATTCGGGAATAGCGGGAGGTAACCCCCCCGGTGAGCAGTTCTTC
TRBD1	TRBV4-2	TRBJ2-7	NA	CASSHPDRGPEQYF	TGTGCCAGCAGCCACCCCGACAGGGGGCCTGAGCAGTACTTC
NA	TRBV20-1	TRBJ1-6	few	CSASLSGDSPLHF	TGCAGTGCCTCCCTGTCCGGGGATTCACCCCTCCACTTT
TRBD2	TRBV5-1	TRBJ2-3	NA	CASSLAAGTSGGPRTDTQYF	TGCGCCAGCAGCTTGGCGGCCGGTACTAGCGGGGGGCCTCGCACAGATACGCAGTATTTT
TRBD1	TRBV4-1	TRBJ2-5	few	CASSQVTGDRETQYF	TGCGCCAGCAGCCAAGTGACAGGGGACCGGGAGACCCAGTACTTC
NA	TRBV2	TRBJ2-7	NA	CASSEAGTEQYF	TGTGCCAGCAGTGAGGCAGGGACCGAGCAGTACTTC
TRBD1	TRBV3-1	TRBJ1-2	NA	CASSHETGKDGYTF	TGTGCCAGCAGCCACGAGACAGGGAAGGATGGCTACACCTTC
NA	TRBV12-3/TRBV12-4	TRBJ2-3	many	CASSSERTQYF	TGTGCCAGCAGTTCTGAGCGAACGCAGTATTTT
NA	TRBV14	TRBJ1-5	NA	CASSPTGAFQPQHF	TGTGCCAGCAGTCCGACGGGGGCTTTTCAGCCCCAGCATTTT
NA	TRBV4-2	TRBJ2-4	NA	CASSQDPGSENIQYF	TGTGCCAGCAGCCAAGATCCCGGGAGTGAGAACATTCAGTACTTC
TRBD1	TRBV7-3	TRBJ2-6	many	CASSSLRQGLVGANVLTF	TGTGCCAGCAGCTCCTTAAGACAGGGGTTAGTTGGGGCCAACGTCCTGACTTTC
NA	TRBV2	TRBJ2-5	NA	CASSFEADVLETQYF	TGTGCCAGCTCGTTCGAGGCGGACGTTCTGGAGACCCAGTACTTC